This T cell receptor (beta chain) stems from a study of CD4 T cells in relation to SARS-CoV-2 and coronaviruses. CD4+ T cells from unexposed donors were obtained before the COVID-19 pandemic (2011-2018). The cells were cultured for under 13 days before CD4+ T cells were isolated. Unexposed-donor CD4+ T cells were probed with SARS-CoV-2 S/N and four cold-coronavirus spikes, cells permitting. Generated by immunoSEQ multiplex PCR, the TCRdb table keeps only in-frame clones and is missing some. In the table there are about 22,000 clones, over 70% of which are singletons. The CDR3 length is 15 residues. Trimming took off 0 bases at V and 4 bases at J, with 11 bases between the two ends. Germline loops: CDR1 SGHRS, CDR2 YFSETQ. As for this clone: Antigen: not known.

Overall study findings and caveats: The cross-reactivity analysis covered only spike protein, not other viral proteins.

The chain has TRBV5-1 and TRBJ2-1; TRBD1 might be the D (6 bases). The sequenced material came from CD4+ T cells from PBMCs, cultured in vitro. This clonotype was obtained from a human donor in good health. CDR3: CASSLEQGTYNEQFF. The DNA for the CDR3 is TGCGCCAGCAGCTTGGAACAGGGTACATACAATGAGCAGTTCTTC.